The 5 T cell receptor beta chains listed next were all sequenced from one sample in a study of blood T cell repertoires in COVID-19. The table came from immunoSEQ multiplex PCR; TCRdb's copy has only in-frame clones and leaves some out. The sample has about 250,000 clones, over 85% seen once; the top ten hold around 4.2%. Sequencing input: PBMCs or T cells enriched from blood (not recorded which). These receptors were collected from a woman in her twenties or thirties with acute COVID-19.

The rearrangement links TRBV7-3 to TRBJ1-1; 8 bases agree with TRBD1. CDR3 length equals 14 residues. Germline V CDR1 and CDR2: SGHTA, FQGTGA. V dropped 5 bases and J dropped 3; count of bases not matched to a gene: 5. Here the CDR3 DNA reads TGTGCCAGCAGCGTGACAGGGGCGGACACTGAAGCTTTCTTT. It specifies CASSVTGADTEAFF.

The V gene is TRBV2, the J gene TRBJ2-7, with D possibly being TRBD1 (6 bases). Germline V gene sequence: CDR1 SNHLY, CDR2 FYNNEI. CDR3 length equals 14 residues. V was trimmed by 3 bases and J by 4 bases, leaving 13 bases between them. The CDR3 here is CASSEAGATYEQYF. The DNA of the CDR3 is TGTGCCAGCAGTGAGGCAGGGGCTACTTACGAGCAGTACTTC.

The chain has TRBV25-1 and TRBJ2-4, with D possibly matching TRBD1 (5 bases). The germline gives CDR1 MGHDK, CDR2 SYGVNS. V was cut by 3 bases and J by 8 bases, with 14 bases left in between. The CDR3 is made up of 14 amino acids. CDR3 sequence reads: CASSDVGDTYIQYF. In nucleotides, the CDR3 is TGTGCCAGCAGTGATGTAGGGGATACGTACATTCAGTACTTC.

This chain connects TRBV14 to TRBJ1-2; 8 bases map to TRBD1. The CDR3 covers 15 residues. In germline, CDR1 is SGHDN, CDR2 FVKESK. J lost 4 bases, V lost 2 bases, and 6 bases had no gene match. CDR3: CASSQRSGGSYGYTF. CDR3 nucleotide sequence: TGTGCCAGCAGCCAAAGATCAGGGGGCAGCTATGGCTACACCTTC.

This chain links TRBV12-3 or TRBV12-4 with TRBJ1-2; TRBD1 matches 7 bases. CDR3 size: 11 residues. V shed 8 bases, J shed 6 bases, and the junction held 3 bases outside the gene matches. The CDR3 here is CASRQGDGYTF. In DNA form, the CDR3 reads TGTGCCAGCCGACAGGGAGATGGCTACACCTTC.